These 25 T cell receptor beta chains came from one sample sequenced in a study of response to subunit inactivated influenza vaccine. TCRdb fed the RT-PCR reads into MiXCR, producing one record per CDR3 protein. The sample carries about 570,000 distinct CDR3 sequences, 11% recorded once. The sample was also linked to a second study, of T cells expressing NK-cell markers. Per that paper: Making the TCR beta cDNA relied on 5'RACE template switching with UMIs.

The sequencing here drew on PBMCs from blood, taken on the day of vaccination. The receptors were sampled from a man in his fifties who received an inactivated influenza vaccine.

V is TRBV7-9 and J is TRBJ2-1; D unclear. Germline lookup yields CDR1 SEHNR and CDR2 FQNEAQ (reference sequence). Deletions cut 5 bases from V and 8 bases from J, with 7 bases between. This CDR3 is built from 11 residues. CDR3 in DNA: TGTGCCAGCAGCCGCTGGGATGAGCAGTTCTTC. This gives the protein CASSRWDEQFF.

The rearrangement joins TRBV20-1 to TRBJ2-2, with TRBD1 identical over 9 bases. Trimming cost V 3 bases and J 4 bases; bases outside gene matches: 9. The CDR3 totals 16 residues. Germline assignment: CDR1 DFQATT and CDR2 SNEGSKA (reference sequence). CDR3 residues: CSARPPGQGGTGELFF. The CDR3 DNA reads as TGCAGTGCTAGGCCACCGGGACAGGGAGGCACCGGGGAGCTGTTTTTT.

This clonotype has more than one count but fewer than ten. The chain combines TRBV12-3 or TRBV12-4 with TRBJ2-1; D gene ambiguous. The CDR3 extends over 11 amino acids. This chain's CDR3 is CATSSYNEQFF. The CDR3 DNA is TGTGCGACGAGCTCCTACAATGAGCAGTTCTTC.

This clonotype was seen more than once but under ten times. J is TRBJ2-3 and V is TRBV10-3; possibly TRBD1 or TRBD2 for D (5 bases each). CDR1 and CDR2 (germline): ENHRY, SYGVKD. The CDR3 extends over 15 amino acids. The ends were cut back, 8 bases at V and 0 bases at J, with 15 bases in the middle. The CDR3 DNA reads as TGTGCCATCGCCTATGGGACCGCTAGCACAGATACGCAGTATTTT. Amino acid sequence: CAIAYGTASTDTQYF.

The rearrangement links TRBV20-1 to TRBJ2-1, with 7 bases lining up with TRBD1. J was trimmed by 4 bases and V by 6 bases; bases with no gene match: 15. Germline CDR1 and CDR2: DFQATT and SNEGSKA (reference sequence). This CDR3 is built from 16 residues. The CDR3 bases are TGCAGTGCCTTCTCCCGGACAGGTTCAGGGTACAATGAGCAGTTCTTC. It encodes CSAFSRTGSGYNEQFF.

The chain has TRBV12-3 or TRBV12-4 and TRBJ2-1, with 7 bases aligning to TRBD2. J gave up 3 bases and V 6 bases, and 8 bases lay outside the gene matches. The CDR3 sequence is 15 residues long. The CDR3 DNA reads TGTGCCAGCAGGCCTAACTCGGGGGGCTACAATGAGCAGTTCTTC. It codes for CASRPNSGGYNEQFF.

The chain is built from TRBV11-2 and TRBJ2-1; 9 bases line up with TRBD2. The CDR3 runs 16 residues. V was pared by 5 bases and J by 5 bases, with 10 bases of the junction left unmatched. Germline V gene sequence: CDR1 SGHAT, CDR2 FQNNGV. The CDR3 reads CASSAGAGGAHNEQFF. The DNA for the CDR3 is TGTGCCAGCAGCGCGGGAGCGGGGGGCGCACACAATGAGCAGTTCTTC.

This clonotype has more than one count but fewer than ten. The chain has TRBV7-8 and TRBJ2-7, with 8 nucleotides matching TRBD1. This CDR3 is built from 16 residues. Germline V gene sequence: CDR1 SGHVS, CDR2 FQNEAQ. J lost 3 bases, V lost 5 bases, and 12 bases had no gene match. The CDR3 is CASSPEGTGYNYEQYF. In nucleotides, the CDR3 is TGTGCCAGCAGCCCAGAAGGGACAGGCTATAACTACGAGCAGTACTTC.

This clonotype has ten or more counts. This sequence joins TRBV5-1 and TRBJ1-4; D is ambiguous. From germline, CDR1 is SGHRS and CDR2 YFSETQ. This CDR3 is built from 14 residues. Deletions cut 1 base from V and 4 bases from J, with 8 bases between. The CDR3 loop reads CASSLWSYNEKLFF. CDR3 sequence (DNA): TGCGCCAGCAGCTTGTGGTCTTATAATGAAAAACTGTTTTTT.

In this sample, this clonotype turned up a few times. CDR3 residues: CASTKWGLGTSGRSSYNEQFF. As DNA, the CDR3 is TGTGCCAGCACCAAGTGGGGGTTAGGGACTAGCGGGAGGAGCTCCTACAATGAGCAGTTCTTC. This sequence joins TRBV6-2 or TRBV6-3 and TRBJ2-1; 15 bases align to TRBD2. CDR1 and CDR2 (germline): MNHEY, SVGEGT. The CDR3 covers 21 residues. V was clipped by 7 bases and J by 0 bases; unmatched bases: 16.

Only a few counts were recorded for this clonotype. The chain is built from TRBV5-5 and TRBJ2-2; no reliable D call. This CDR3 comprises 14 residues. Germline loops: CDR1 SGHKS, CDR2 YYEKEE (reference sequence). The ends were cut back, 5 bases at V and 4 bases at J, with 12 bases in the middle. This CDR3 reads CASRSDGSTGELFF. CDR3 in DNA: TGTGCCAGCAGATCGGACGGATCCACCGGGGAGCTGTTTTTT. Combining the CDR3 with reference TRBV5-5 and TRBJ2-2 gives the whole variable domain DAGVTQSPTHLIKTRGQQVTLRCSPISGHKSVSWYQQVLGQGPQFIFQYYEKEERGRGNFPDRFSARQFPNYSSELNVNALLLGDSALYLCASRSDGSTGELFFGEGSRLTVL.

This clonotype was observed a handful of times. The chain links TRBV29-1 to TRBJ1-4, with D possibly being TRBD1 (5 bases). Trimming stripped 7 bases from V and 5 bases from J, with 11 bases between. This CDR3 comprises 12 residues. Germline values: CDR1 SQVTM, CDR2 ANQGSEA. DNA of the CDR3: TGCAGCGGGGGCTGGGGAAATGAAAAACTGTTTTTT. It encodes CSGGWGNEKLFF.

This clonotype was counted a few times. The chain joins TRBV11-1 to TRBJ2-1; 8 bases line up with TRBD2. Per germline, CDR1 SGHAT and CDR2 FQDESV (reference sequence). The CDR3 runs 19 residues. V lost 1 base, J lost 15 bases, and 26 bases stayed unmatched. CDR3 amino acids: CASSLEGLEGGLVTPHPFF. For the CDR3, the DNA is TGTGCCAGCAGCTTAGAAGGTCTCGAGGGGGGACTAGTTACACCCCACCCGTTCTTC.

V gene TRBV28 combines with J gene TRBJ2-4; 10 positions agree with TRBD1. This CDR3 has 16 residues. CDR1 MDHEN and CDR2 SYDVKM come from the germline V gene. Trimming cost V 5 bases and J 1 base; bases outside gene matches: 5. CDR3 sequence (DNA): TGTGCCAGCAGTCCCGGGACAGGGGTGGCCAAAAACATTCAGTACTTC. Residues: CASSPGTGVAKNIQYF.

This clonotype was recorded at least ten times. This sequence joins TRBV12-3 or TRBV12-4 and TRBJ2-5; no firm D call. Trimming pared 8 bases from V and 2 bases from J, leaving 12 bases between. This CDR3 is 13 amino acids long. CDR3 region: CASRANVQETQYF. The CDR3 DNA follows: TGTGCCAGCCGAGCAAACGTACAAGAGACCCAGTACTTC.

This clonotype was counted a few times. CDR3 in DNA: TGTGCCAGCAGTTGGGGGAGAAACGGCTACACCTTC. Its translation: CASSWGRNGYTF. V and J are TRBV6-5 and TRBJ1-2, with a possible D match to TRBD1 (5 bases). The germline V gene has CDR1 MNHEY and CDR2 SVGAGI. Trimming took off 4 bases at V and 8 bases at J, with 11 bases between the two ends. CDR3 length equals 12 residues.

This clonotype was seen at least ten times. The rearrangement uses TRBV6-2 or TRBV6-3 and TRBJ2-1, with 11 bases lining up with TRBD2. The length of the CDR3 is 15 residues. Germline V gene sequence: CDR1 MNHEY, CDR2 SVGEGT. V was clipped by 4 bases and J by 8 bases; unmatched bases: 7. CDR3 bases: TGTGCCAGCAGTTTTAGCGGGAGGGCCGAGGATGAGCAGTTCTTC. Translated: CASSFSGRAEDEQFF.

The genes are TRBV4-1 and TRBJ1-2, with 9 positions matching TRBD1. Trimming at V came to 0 bases and at J to 8 bases, leaving 7 bases not matched to a gene. The CDR3 spans 15 residues. CDR1 and CDR2 (germline): MGHRA, YSYEKL. CDR3 protein: CASSQDGTGLGGYTF. The CDR3, as DNA: TGCGCCAGCAGCCAAGACGGGACAGGGCTCGGAGGCTACACCTTC.

This clonotype was detected only a few times. The J gene is TRBJ1-4, the V gene TRBV5-6; tentative D call: TRBD1 (5 bases). The CDR3 runs to 15 residues. Germline assignment: CDR1 SGHDT and CDR2 YYEEEE. Deletions cut 4 bases from V and 2 bases from J, with 12 bases between. CDR3 sequence: CASSRTRVTNEKLFF. The CDR3, as DNA: TGTGCCAGCAGCCGGACCAGGGTTACTAATGAAAAACTGTTTTTT.

The sample holds a few counts of this clonotype. V and J are TRBV29-1 and TRBJ2-1; TRBD1 aligns across 7 bases. V lost 2 bases and J lost 10; bases outside the gene matches: 5. Looked up from germline, CDR1 is SQVTM and CDR2 is ANQGSEA. This CDR3 is 12 amino acids long. This chain's CDR3 is CSVESGGLEQFF. The CDR3 bases are TGCAGCGTTGAATCAGGGGGTTTAGAGCAGTTCTTC.

In its sample, this clonotype was seen a few times. This chain links TRBV6-5 with TRBJ2-1; TRBD1 agrees at 7 bases. Germline trimming cut 0 bases from V and 5 bases from J; bases unmatched to any gene: 1. The CDR3 consists of 14 residues. Germline-derived CDR1 and CDR2 are MNHEY and SVGAGI. This CDR3 is CASSYSGQHNEQFF. CDR3 sequence (DNA): TGTGCCAGCAGTTACTCGGGACAGCACAATGAGCAGTTCTTC.

This clonotype was seen only a few times. This chain connects TRBV20-1 to TRBJ2-7; no clear D gene. The germline V gene has CDR1 DFQATT and CDR2 SNEGSKA (reference sequence). The CDR3 extends over 14 amino acids. V was trimmed by 6 bases and J by 2 bases, leaving 17 bases between them. CDR3: CSATGRTTTYEQYF. CDR3 nucleotide sequence: TGCAGTGCAACCGGACGCACTACCACCTACGAGCAGTACTTC.

This clonotype was detected a few times. This chain connects TRBV18 to TRBJ2-3; D remains ambiguous. With 2 bases removed from V and 0 bases from J, the gap between germline ends came to 9 bases. The V gene's germline CDR1 is KGHSH and CDR2 LQKENI. The CDR3 covers 15 residues. DNA of the CDR3: TGTGCCAGCTCACCAGTTGCGACTAGCACAGATACGCAGTATTTT. It codes for CASSPVATSTDTQYF.

Many counts were recorded for this clonotype. The chain joins TRBV20-1 to TRBJ1-5, with a weak D call TRBD1 (6 bases). Germline V gene lookup returns CDR1 DFQATT and CDR2 SNEGSKA (reference sequence). Trimming cost V 5 bases and J 3 bases, with 14 bases left between them. This CDR3 has 14 residues. The CDR3 is CSAPGGGINQPQHF. The CDR3 nucleotides read TGCAGTGCTCCCGGAGGGGGAATCAATCAGCCCCAGCATTTT.

The chain carries TRBV9 and TRBJ2-7; D is possibly TRBD2 (6 bases). Trimming took 4 bases from V and 4 from J, leaving 15 bases between them. The CDR3 contains 14 residues. Looked up from germline, CDR1 is SGDLS and CDR2 is YYNGEE. As DNA, the CDR3 is TGTGCCAGCAGCCCCGCGGGACTGGGATACGAGCAGTACTTC. This gives the protein CASSPAGLGYEQYF. The full variable domain, its missing parts supplied by reference TRBV9 and TRBJ2-7, is DSGVTQTPKHLITATGQRVTLRCSPRSGDLSVYWYQQSLDQGLQFLIQYYNGEERAKGNILERFSAQQFPDLHSELNLSSLELGDSALYFCASSPAGLGYEQYFGPGTRLTVT.